The 23 T cell receptor beta chains listed next were all sequenced from one sample in a study of T cells in Graves' hyperthyroidism and ophthalmopathy. RNA transcripts provided the source from which TCR beta CDR3 regions were amplified. TCR CDR3 underwent first-round RT-PCR with the HTBI primer set. TCRdb itself ran the multiplex PCR reads through MiXCR, one entry per CDR3 protein. The table has over 650,000 distinct CDR3 sequences, just under 45% seen once. Sequencing was done on a sample of peripheral blood or thyroid tissue (not recorded which). These receptors were collected from an adult man with Graves' disease, either hyperthyroidism or ophthalmopathy (not recorded which).

The V gene is TRBV20-1, the J gene TRBJ1-1, with D possibly matching TRBD1 (5 bases). The CDR3 is 15 amino acids. The V end lost 0 bases, the J end lost 4 bases, and 15 bases lay between the germline ends. CDR1 and CDR2 from the germline V gene are DFQATT and SNEGSKA (reference sequence). In nucleotides, the CDR3 is TGCAGTGCTAGAGATCTCGGAGGGGAGGGCACTGAAGCTTTCTTT. This codes for CSARDLGGEGTEAFF.

In its sample, this clonotype was seen many times. The V call is TRBV7-9, the J call TRBJ2-5; no clear D. V gave up 1 base and J gave up 1 base, with 7 bases separating them. The germline gives CDR1 SEHNR, CDR2 FQNEAQ (reference sequence). CDR3 length: 14 residues. CDR3 DNA: TGTGCCAGCAGCTTAGTGGCAGTCCAAGAGACCCAGTACTTC. As protein: CASSLVAVQETQYF. Full variable domain (rest looked up from reference TRBV7-9 and TRBJ2-5): DTGVSQNPRHKITKRGQNVTFRCDPISEHNRLYWYRQTLGQGPEFLTYFQNEAQLEKSRLLSDRFSAERPKGSFSTLEIQRTEQGDSAMYLCASSLVAVQETQYFGPGTRLLVL.

This chain joins TRBV14 and TRBJ1-1; maybe TRBD1 (5 bases). Germline CDR1 is SGHDN and CDR2 is FVKESK. Trimming took off 4 bases at V and 0 bases at J, with 12 bases between the two ends. The CDR3 totals 15 residues. CDR3 in DNA: TGTGCCAGCAGCCCCGTAAGGGGAATGAACACTGAAGCTTTCTTT. Translating gives CASSPVRGMNTEAFF.

This clonotype was seen only a few times. V is TRBV7-9 and J is TRBJ1-1; 8 bases are a match to TRBD1. The germline CDR1 and CDR2 sequences are SEHNR and FQNEAQ (reference sequence). CDR3 size: 14 residues. Trimming took 5 bases from V and 4 from J; bases not matched to a gene: 6. The CDR3 DNA reads as TGTGCCAGCAGCGCCCAGGGGGCACTCACTGAAGCTTTCTTT. Translation gives CASSAQGALTEAFF.

This clonotype occurred a few times. The V gene is TRBV7-8, the J gene TRBJ2-5; D may be TRBD2 (6 bases). The CDR3 loop spans 13 amino acids. The V gene's germline CDR1 is SGHVS and CDR2 FQNEAQ. Trimming took 1 base from V and 7 from J, leaving 10 bases between them. The CDR3 nucleotides are TGTGCCAGCAGCTTAGATCTCGGGGGGACCCAGTACTTC. This sequence encodes CASSLDLGGTQYF.

This chain links TRBV7-8 with TRBJ1-5; D perhaps matches TRBD1 (6 bases). The germline V gene has CDR1 SGHVS and CDR2 FQNEAQ. The CDR3 extends over 14 amino acids. Trimming pared 5 bases from V and 6 bases from J, leaving 14 bases between. The CDR3 protein is CASSPQGFGQPQHF. The CDR3 coding sequence is TGTGCCAGCAGCCCCCAGGGGTTTGGTCAGCCCCAGCATTTT. Full variable domain (rest looked up from reference TRBV7-8 and TRBJ1-5): GAGVSQSPRYKVAKRGQDVALRCDPISGHVSLFWYQQALGQGPEFLTYFQNEAQLDKSGLPSDRFFAERPEGSVSTLKIQRTQQEDSAVYLCASSPQGFGQPQHFGDGTRLSIL.

V usage is TRBV5-4 and J usage is TRBJ2-2, with a tentative D call TRBD2 (5 bases). Looked up from germline, CDR1 is SGHNT and CDR2 is YYREEE (reference sequence). This CDR3 has 16 residues. The V end lost 2 bases, the J end lost 5 bases, and 16 bases lay between the germline ends. The CDR3 DNA reads as TGTGCCAGCAGCTTCGGCCAGAGGGTCCGGACCGGGGAGCTGTTTTTT. It specifies CASSFGQRVRTGELFF.

This chain links TRBV19 with TRBJ2-7; D remains ambiguous. The CDR3 sequence is 13 residues long. The V gene's germline CDR1 is LNHDA and CDR2 SQIVND (reference sequence). Trimming stripped 0 bases from V and 3 bases from J, with 6 bases between. CDR3 sequence: CASSIDMGYEQYF. Written as DNA, the CDR3 is TGTGCCAGTAGTATAGATATGGGCTACGAGCAGTACTTC. The entire variable domain, with the rest obtained from reference TRBV19 and TRBJ2-7, is as follows: DGGITQSPKYLFRKEGQNVTLSCEQNLNHDAMYWYRQDPGQGLRLIYYSQIVNDFQKGDIAEGYSVSREKKESFPLTVTSAQKNPTAFYLCASSIDMGYEQYFGPGTRLTVT.

The genes are TRBV6-6 and TRBJ2-7; D possibly corresponds to TRBD2 (6 bases). Germline V CDR1 and CDR2: MNHNY, SVGAGI (reference sequence). This CDR3 spans 11 amino acids. This CDR3 is CASGVTYEQYF. The CDR3 region has the DNA TGTGCATCGGGAGTAACCTACGAGCAGTACTTC.

Comment on this clonotype: This clone may be a read error of a much larger clone one base away. This chain joins TRBV29-1 and TRBJ1-1; TRBD1 might be the D (6 bases). Trimming left V 6 bases short and J 1 base short, with 15 bases between. Germline-derived CDR1 and CDR2 are SQVTM and ANQGSEA. The length of the CDR3 is 14 residues. The CDR3 region is CSVPLGTQNTEAFF. CDR3 sequence (DNA): TGCAGCGTCCCCCTCGGGACACAGAACACTGAAGCTTTCTTT.

Only one count was recorded for this clonotype. The chain couples TRBV7-3 to TRBJ2-7; D is ambiguous. V dropped 5 bases and J dropped 3 bases, with 14 bases sitting between them. Germline V gene lookup returns CDR1 SGHTA and CDR2 FQGTGA. The CDR3 has 14 residues. CDR3 in amino acids: CASSPGPVGYEQYF. CDR3 nucleotides: TGTGCCAGCAGCCCCGGGCCCGTCGGCTACGAGCAGTACTTC.

The chain has TRBV9 and TRBJ1-4; 9 nucleotides agree with TRBD1. The CDR3 consists of 15 residues. Per germline, CDR1 SGDLS and CDR2 YYNGEE. The trim removed 5 bases at V and 7 bases at J, leaving 9 bases unmatched. The DNA of the CDR3 is TGTGCCAGCAGTCCACAGGGGGCGATCGGTGAAAAACTGTTTTTT. Translated: CASSPQGAIGEKLFF.

Concerning this clonotype itself: No conserved phenylalanine or tryptophan ends this CDR3, so it is likely a read error. No DNA is shown, since the ends of the CDR3 on it are uncertain; the CDR3 is the one TCRdb lists. This chain joins TRBV7-9 and TRBJ2-7. The CDR3 is made up of 10 amino acids, end residues included. The germline V gene encodes CDR1 SEHNR and CDR2 FQNEAQ (reference sequence). The CDR3 sequence: CASSLGLAAT.

This clonotype was recorded a few times. The rearrangement joins TRBV6-1 to TRBJ1-5; D perhaps matches TRBD1 (5 bases). Germline V gene sequence: CDR1 MNHNS, CDR2 SASEGT. The length of the CDR3 is 15 residues. Trimming removed 5 bases at V and 7 bases at J, with 18 bases between. DNA for the CDR3: TGTGCCAGCAGTTGGGGCCAGGGAGAAGGGCAGCCCCAGCATTTT. Amino acid sequence: CASSWGQGEGQPQHF.

The chain combines TRBV2 with TRBJ1-6; 8 bases line up with TRBD1. The CDR3 loop spans 12 amino acids. V was pared by 5 bases and J by 12 bases, with 3 bases of the junction left unmatched. The germline V gene encodes CDR1 SNHLY and CDR2 FYNNEI. This CDR3 reads CASSSGTGPLHF. The CDR3 DNA sequence: TGTGCCAGCAGTTCCGGGACAGGACCCCTCCACTTT.

The V gene is TRBV2, the J gene TRBJ1-4; D perhaps matches TRBD1 (6 bases). Germline-derived CDR1 and CDR2 are SNHLY and FYNNEI. V was pared by 6 bases and J by 3 bases, with 17 bases between. The CDR3 extends over 16 amino acids. This CDR3 is CASSQFAAGANEKLFF. CDR3 coding DNA: TGTGCCAGCAGCCAGTTCGCGGCAGGGGCTAATGAAAAACTGTTTTTT.

This rearrangement joins TRBV15 to TRBJ1-2; unclear D gene. V was shortened by 3 bases and J by 10 bases, with 18 bases between the two germline ends. CDR3 length: 14 residues. The germline V gene encodes CDR1 LNHNV and CDR2 YYDKDF (reference sequence). CDR3 sequence (DNA): TGTGCCACCAGCAGCGTAAGCGGATCTTTCGCCTACACCTTC. Translation gives CATSSVSGSFAYTF.

The V gene is TRBV7-8, the J gene TRBJ2-7; D possibly corresponds to TRBD2 (5 bases). The V gene lost 4 bases and the J gene lost 3 bases, with 13 bases spanning the gap. This CDR3 is 14 amino acids long. Germline-derived CDR1 and CDR2 are SGHVS and FQNEAQ. DNA for the CDR3: TGTGCCAGCAGCTCCGGCCGGACTGTCTACGAGCAGTACTTC. Its translation is CASSSGRTVYEQYF.

This clonotype has only one observation. This may be a read error: a much more frequent sequence differs by one nucleotide. CDR3 in amino acids: CATSDYSYDYTF. CDR3 coding DNA: TGTGCCACCAGTGACTACAGCTATGACTACACCTTC. This chain uses TRBV24-1 with TRBJ1-2, with no clear D. CDR1 and CDR2 (germline): KGHDR, SFDVKD. The CDR3 extends over 12 amino acids.

The chain links TRBV5-4 to TRBJ2-5; 7 bases are a match to TRBD1. In germline, CDR1 is SGHNT, CDR2 YYREEE (reference sequence). The CDR3 consists of 14 residues. The V segment lost 3 bases and the J segment 5 bases; nucleotides outside the gene matches: 7. The CDR3 nucleotides read TGTGCCAGCAGCTCACCGTCCAGGGGGGAGACCCAGTACTTC. Amino acid sequence: CASSSPSRGETQYF.

This clonotype was counted a few times. The V call is TRBV7-9, the J call TRBJ1-1; 10 bases line up with TRBD1. Trimming took 6 bases from V and 4 from J; bases not matched to a gene: 11. This CDR3 is 16 amino acids long. Germline-derived CDR1 and CDR2 are SEHNR and FQNEAQ (reference sequence). The CDR3 DNA reads TGTGCCAGCAGTCGAAGCGGGACAGGGGAGGGCACTGAAGCTTTCTTT. As protein: CASSRSGTGEGTEAFF.

Ten or more counts support this clonotype. The J gene is TRBJ1-5, the V gene TRBV7-2; D remains unclear. Trimming removed 1 base from V and 5 bases from J, with 6 bases in between. The CDR3 loop spans 13 amino acids. Per germline, CDR1 SGHTA and CDR2 FQGNSA. The chain's CDR3 is CASSLGVDQPQHF. The CDR3 nucleotides are TGTGCCAGCAGCTTAGGGGTCGATCAGCCCCAGCATTTT.

On this clonotype: One junction end disagrees with the germline gene, perhaps due to a read error. The V and J genes are TRBV5-5 and TRBJ1-1; tentative D call: TRBD1 (5 bases). Germline V gives CDR1 SGHKS, CDR2 YYEKEE (reference sequence). CDR3 length: 16 residues. This CDR3 reads CASSTGLRGMNTEAFF. Written as DNA, the CDR3 is TGCGCCAGCAGCACAGGATTGCGCGGAATGAACACTGAAGCTTTCTTT.